One and the same sample provided the 14 T cell receptor beta chains below, sequenced in a study of CD8 T cells in Susac syndrome (dated by TCRdb to between 2018 and 2021). The library relied on the immunoSEQ multiplex PCR assay. RNA was extracted using the RNeasy kit, and roughly 0.5 to 1 ug of the RNA was reverse transcribed with random hexamers. The public reads were reanalyzed by TCRdb: fastp trimming at Q25, MiXCR alignment, in-frame beta chains only. Each entry is one CDR3 protein sequence, shown with its most common DNA and genes. This sample holds approximately 180,000 distinct CDR3 sequences; roughly 94% were observed only once. The leading ten clones occupy 0.095% to 0.1% of the sample. The sequencing input was CD4+ T cells from PBMCs. These receptors were obtained from a human donor with Susac syndrome.

The chain links TRBV20-1 to TRBJ2-7; D unclear. Germline V lookup: CDR1 DFQATT, CDR2 SNEGSKA (reference sequence). V was pared by 0 bases and J by 2 bases, with 11 bases between. This CDR3 is 14 amino acids long. In DNA, the CDR3 is TGCAGTGCTAGAGATTGGTATCGGACCTACGAGCAGTACTTC. Encoded protein: CSARDWYRTYEQYF.

This sequence joins TRBV14 and TRBJ2-7; 8 bases align to TRBD2. The V gene end was trimmed by 5 bases and the J gene end by 6 bases; junction bases not matched to a gene: 6. The CDR3 totals 13 residues. Germline assignment: CDR1 SGHDN and CDR2 FVKESK. CDR3 loop: CASSFGGGREQYF. The CDR3 nucleotides are TGTGCCAGCAGCTTCGGCGGGGGGCGCGAGCAGTACTTC. The variable domain in full, with the rest retrieved from reference TRBV14 and TRBJ2-7, is EAGVTQFPSHSVIEKGQTVTLRCDPISGHDNLYWYRRVMGKEIKFLLHFVKESKQDESGMPNNRFLAERTGGTYSTLKVQPAELEDSGVYFCASSFGGGREQYFGPGTRLTVT.

This clonotype was observed once. This rearrangement joins TRBV25-1 to TRBJ2-3, with D hard to call. CDR3 size: 12 residues. V was pared by 1 base and J by 5 bases, with 4 bases between. Per the germline V gene, CDR1 is MGHDK and CDR2 is SYGVNS. Here the CDR3 DNA reads TGTGCCAGCAGTGAATTGATAGATACGCAGTATTTT. Amino acid sequence: CASSELIDTQYF.

This chain links TRBV20-1 with TRBJ1-3; weak D call: TRBD1 (6 bases). CDR3 size: 14 residues. Per germline, CDR1 DFQATT and CDR2 SNEGSKA (reference sequence). The germline V and J ends were trimmed by 1 base and 3 bases, with 10 bases remaining between them. The CDR3 protein is CSARATGSGNTIYF. The DNA of the CDR3 is TGCAGTGCTAGAGCAACAGGGAGTGGAAACACCATATATTTT.

This clonotype came up once. This rearrangement joins TRBV3-1 to TRBJ2-7, with 7 nucleotides matching TRBD2. V trimming: 5 bases; J trimming: 6 bases; junction bases outside the gene matches: 10. The CDR3 has 14 amino acids. Germline lookup yields CDR1 LGHDT and CDR2 YNNKEL (reference sequence). In DNA form, the CDR3 reads TGTGCCAGCAGCTCATCCGAAGCGGGGAGCGAGCAGTACTTC. Residues: CASSSSEAGSEQYF.

The chain combines TRBV12-3 or TRBV12-4 with TRBJ2-3; D may be TRBD1 (6 bases). The V and J ends lost 6 bases and 2 bases respectively, with 18 bases between them. This CDR3 has 16 residues. Here the CDR3 reads CASRPGTSSSTDTQYF. The CDR3 DNA is TGTGCCAGCAGACCTGGGACATCCTCTTCCACAGATACGCAGTATTTT.

This clonotype was counted between two and nine times. The chain recombines TRBV9 with TRBJ1-1; TRBD1 might be the D (6 bases). CDR1 and CDR2 (germline): SGDLS, YYNGEE. V lost 3 bases and J lost 3, with 9 bases in between. CDR3 length: 13 residues. The CDR3 spells CASSGDRYTEAFF. The CDR3 nucleotides are TGTGCCAGCAGCGGAGACAGGTACACTGAAGCTTTCTTT. The full variable domain, rest sourced from reference TRBV9 and TRBJ1-1, is DSGVTQTPKHLITATGQRVTLRCSPRSGDLSVYWYQQSLDQGLQFLIQYYNGEERAKGNILERFSAQQFPDLHSELNLSSLELGDSALYFCASSGDRYTEAFFGQGTRLTVV.

V usage is TRBV20-1 and J usage is TRBJ1-2; D ambiguous. The germline CDR1 and CDR2 sequences are DFQATT and SNEGSKA (reference sequence). The CDR3 consists of 12 residues. V lost 7 bases, J lost 7 bases, and 16 bases lay in between. The CDR3 loop is CSVSELAPGYTF. For the CDR3, the DNA is TGCAGTGTATCTGAACTCGCGCCTGGCTACACCTTC.

A single count supports this clonotype. The genes are TRBV20-1 and TRBJ2-5; D perhaps matches TRBD2 (5 bases). Germline V gene lookup returns CDR1 DFQATT and CDR2 SNEGSKA (reference sequence). The CDR3 totals 14 residues. Trimming removed 5 bases at V and 0 bases at J, with 13 bases between. In nucleotides, the CDR3 is TGCAGTGCTCCTAGCAGCCCGTACCAAGAGACCCAGTACTTC. Translation gives CSAPSSPYQETQYF.

DNA of the CDR3: TGTGCCAGCAAAGACGTGCAGGCGATTTCCTACGAGCAGTACTTC. Translation gives CASKDVQAISYEQYF. The gene calls are TRBV27 and TRBJ2-7; D is unresolved. CDR3 length equals 15 residues. Germline loops: CDR1 MNHEY, CDR2 SMNVEV (reference sequence). Trimming stripped 7 bases from V and 1 base from J, with 17 bases between.

V and J are TRBV7-2 and TRBJ1-2; 11 nucleotides line up with TRBD1. Germline V gene sequence: CDR1 SGHTA, CDR2 FQGNSA. The CDR3 is 16 amino acids. The ends lost 1 base at V and 8 bases at J; junction bases unmatched: 9. The CDR3 bases are TGTGCCAGCAGCTTAGGCCAGGGACAGGGGGGGGTAGGCTACACCTTC. The encoded protein is CASSLGQGQGGVGYTF.

The V and J genes are TRBV30 and TRBJ2-1; 9 bases agree with TRBD2. From germline, CDR1 is GTSNPN and CDR2 SVGIG (reference sequence). With V trimmed by 0 bases and J by 6 bases, 6 bases remained unmatched. The CDR3 loop spans 15 amino acids. The CDR3 sequence is CAWSVGLAGTNEQFF. The CDR3 region has the DNA TGTGCCTGGAGTGTCGGCCTAGCGGGAACCAATGAGCAGTTCTTC.

V and J are TRBV25-1 and TRBJ1-4, with D possibly matching TRBD1 (6 bases). Germline V gene data show CDR1 as MGHDK and CDR2 as SYGVNS. Trimming took 5 bases from V and 0 from J, leaving 7 bases between them. The CDR3 is 14 amino acids. The CDR3 protein is CASSRQATNEKLFF. CDR3 coding DNA: TGTGCCAGCAGTCGACAGGCAACTAATGAAAAACTGTTTTTT. Looking up the rest from reference TRBV25-1 and TRBJ1-4 gives the full variable domain: EADIYQTPRYLVIGTGKKITLECSQTMGHDKMYWYQQDPGMELHLIHYSYGVNSTEKGDLSSESTVSRIRTEHFPLTLESARPSHTSQYLCASSRQATNEKLFFGSGTQLSVL.

A single count supports this clonotype. J is TRBJ1-5 and V is TRBV7-8, with TRBD1 matching 10 bases. Germline V gene lookup returns CDR1 SGHVS and CDR2 FQNEAQ. With V trimmed by 5 bases and J by 1 base, 8 bases remained unmatched. The CDR3 extends over 17 amino acids. This CDR3 reads CASSHPGQGSSNQPQHF. DNA for the CDR3: TGTGCCAGCAGCCACCCGGGACAGGGGTCGAGCAATCAGCCCCAGCATTTT.